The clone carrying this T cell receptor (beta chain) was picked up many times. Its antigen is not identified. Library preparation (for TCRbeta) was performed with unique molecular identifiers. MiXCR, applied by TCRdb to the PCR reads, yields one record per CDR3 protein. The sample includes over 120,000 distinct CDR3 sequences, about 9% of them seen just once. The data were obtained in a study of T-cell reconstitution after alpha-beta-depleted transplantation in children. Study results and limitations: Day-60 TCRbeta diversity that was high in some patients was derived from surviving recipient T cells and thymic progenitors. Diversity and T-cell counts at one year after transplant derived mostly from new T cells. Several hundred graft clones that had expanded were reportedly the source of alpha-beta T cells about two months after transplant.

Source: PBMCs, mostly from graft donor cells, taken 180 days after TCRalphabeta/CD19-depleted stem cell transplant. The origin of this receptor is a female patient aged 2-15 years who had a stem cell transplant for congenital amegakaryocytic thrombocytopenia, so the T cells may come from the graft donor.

The CDR3 region is CSATSGRAANEQFF. The CDR3 nucleotides are TGCAGTGCCACTAGCGGGAGGGCCGCCAATGAGCAGTTCTTC. This chain uses TRBV20-1 with TRBJ2-1; 13 bases fit TRBD2. Germline V lookup: CDR1 DFQATT, CDR2 SNEGSKA (reference sequence). The CDR3 spans 14 residues. The trim removed 6 bases at V and 6 bases at J, leaving 5 bases unmatched.